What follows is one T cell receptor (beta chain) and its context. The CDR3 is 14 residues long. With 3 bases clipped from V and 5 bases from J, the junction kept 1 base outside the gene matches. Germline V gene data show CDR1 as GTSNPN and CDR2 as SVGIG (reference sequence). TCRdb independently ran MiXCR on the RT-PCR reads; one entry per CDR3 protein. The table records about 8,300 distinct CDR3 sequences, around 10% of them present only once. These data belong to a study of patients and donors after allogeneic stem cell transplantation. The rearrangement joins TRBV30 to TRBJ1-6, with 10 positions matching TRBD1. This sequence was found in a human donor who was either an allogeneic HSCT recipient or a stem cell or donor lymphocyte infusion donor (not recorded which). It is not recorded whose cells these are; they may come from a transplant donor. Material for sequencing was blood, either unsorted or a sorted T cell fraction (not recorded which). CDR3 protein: CAWRGQGNNSPLHF. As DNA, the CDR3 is TGTGCCTGGAGGGGACAGGGGAATAATTCACCCCTCCACTTT.